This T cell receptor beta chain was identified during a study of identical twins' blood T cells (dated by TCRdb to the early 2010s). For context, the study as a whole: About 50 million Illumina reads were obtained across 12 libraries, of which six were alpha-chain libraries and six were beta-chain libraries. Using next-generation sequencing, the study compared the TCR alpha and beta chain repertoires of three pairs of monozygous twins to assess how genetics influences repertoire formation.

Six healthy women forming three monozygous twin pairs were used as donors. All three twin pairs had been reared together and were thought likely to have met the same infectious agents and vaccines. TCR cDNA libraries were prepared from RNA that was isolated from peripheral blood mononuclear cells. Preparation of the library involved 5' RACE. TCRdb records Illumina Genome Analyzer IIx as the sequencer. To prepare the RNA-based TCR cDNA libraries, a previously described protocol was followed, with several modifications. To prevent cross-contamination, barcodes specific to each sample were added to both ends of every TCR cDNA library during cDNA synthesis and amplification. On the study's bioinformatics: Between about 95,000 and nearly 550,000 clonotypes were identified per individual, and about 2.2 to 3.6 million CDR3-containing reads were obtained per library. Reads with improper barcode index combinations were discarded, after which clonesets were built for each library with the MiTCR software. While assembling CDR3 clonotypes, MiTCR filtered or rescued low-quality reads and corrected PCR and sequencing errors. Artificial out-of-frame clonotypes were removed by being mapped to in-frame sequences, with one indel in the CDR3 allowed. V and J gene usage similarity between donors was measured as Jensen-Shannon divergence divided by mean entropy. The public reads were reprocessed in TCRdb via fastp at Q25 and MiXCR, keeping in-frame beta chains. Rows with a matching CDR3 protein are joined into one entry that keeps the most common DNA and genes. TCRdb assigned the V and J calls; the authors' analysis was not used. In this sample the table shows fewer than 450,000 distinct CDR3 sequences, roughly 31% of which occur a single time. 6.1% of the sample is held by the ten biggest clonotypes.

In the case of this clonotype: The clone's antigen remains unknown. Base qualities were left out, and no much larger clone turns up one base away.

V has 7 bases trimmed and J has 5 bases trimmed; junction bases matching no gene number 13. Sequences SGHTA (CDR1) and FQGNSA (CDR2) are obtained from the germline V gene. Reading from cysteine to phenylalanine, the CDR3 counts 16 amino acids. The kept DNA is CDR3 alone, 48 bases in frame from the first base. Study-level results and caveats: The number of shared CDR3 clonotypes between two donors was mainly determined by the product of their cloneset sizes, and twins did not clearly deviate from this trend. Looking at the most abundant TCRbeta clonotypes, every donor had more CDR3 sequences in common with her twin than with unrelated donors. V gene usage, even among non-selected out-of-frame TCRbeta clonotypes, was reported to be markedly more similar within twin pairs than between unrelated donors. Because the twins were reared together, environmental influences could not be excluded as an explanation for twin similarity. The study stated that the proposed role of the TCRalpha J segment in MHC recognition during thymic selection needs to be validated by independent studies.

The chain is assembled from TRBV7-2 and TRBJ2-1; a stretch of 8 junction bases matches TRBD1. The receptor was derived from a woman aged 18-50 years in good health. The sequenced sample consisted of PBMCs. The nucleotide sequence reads TGTGCCAGCAACTCCGACTACAGGGGGTCTGACAATGAGCAGTTCTTC. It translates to CASNSDYRGSDNEQFF.